This record looks at one TCR beta chain sequence and its context. In the source study's methods: The assay estimated nucleated cells by amplifying reference gene primers. Clones were read by immunoSEQ multiplex PCR, and TCRdb kept only the in-frame ones, dropping some. That table gives V, J and clone size, and the DNA gave D and trimming. The repertoire holds roughly 190,000 clones, with around 90% as singletons. This record belongs to a study of blood T cell repertoires in COVID-19. Study-level information: The United States, Italy and Spain provided the acute and convalescent COVID-19 samples. Sources were T cells, B-cell-depleted T cells, or PBMCs; the material itself was cDNA or gDNA.

The sequencing input was peripheral blood. This clonotype was obtained from a human donor in a cohort sampled during active COVID-19.

The CDR3 reads CASSPPQRSTDTQYF. The CDR3 DNA is TGTGCCAGCTCACCACCGCAGCGGTCCACAGATACGCAGTATTTT. The rearrangement uses TRBV18 and TRBJ2-3, with D tentatively TRBD2 (5 bases). The CDR3 extends over 15 amino acids. In germline, CDR1 is KGHSH, CDR2 LQKENI. Trimming removed 0 bases from V and 2 bases from J, with 9 bases in between.